These T cell receptor beta chains were read from a single sample in a study of radiation and T cells in renal cell carcinoma. Here immunoSEQ multiplex PCR was the method, and the copy in TCRdb shows in-frame clones only, minus some. The sample shows approximately 150,000 clones, roughly 90% of them seen only once. Sequenced here: blood, sampled from a patient whose treatment included radiotherapy and nephrectomy. The receptors stem from a woman aged 45-60 years with renal cell carcinoma. Both conserved end residues are part of each CDR3. D genes are given only for firm matches. Some rows mark clone size as missing; the rest say once, few, many or name a class of expanded clone.

V	J	D	size	CDR3	DNA
TRBV9	TRBJ2-2	TRBD2	NA	CASSVGGGNTGELFF	TGTGCCAGCAGCGTCGGCGGGGGGAACACCGGGGAGCTGTTTTTT
TRBV7-9	TRBJ2-7	NA	NA	CASSSLAPEQYF	TGTGCCAGCAGCTCACTAGCTCCCGAGCAGTACTTC
TRBV5-1	TRBJ2-3	TRBD2	NA	CASSSGLAGRTDTQYF	TGCGCCAGCAGCTCGGGACTAGCGGGGCGCACAGATACGCAGTATTTT
TRBV2	TRBJ2-7	NA	NA	CASAPIQNYEQYF	TGTGCCAGCGCTCCGATCCAAAACTACGAGCAGTACTTC
TRBV19	TRBJ1-4	NA	NA	CASQRGGTPEKLFF	TGTGCCAGCCAAAGAGGGGGGACCCCTGAAAAACTGTTTTTT
TRBV10-3	TRBJ2-7	NA	NA	CAISEGQSTYEQYF	TGTGCCATCAGTGAGGGACAGAGTACCTACGAGCAGTACTTC
TRBV15	TRBJ1-5	TRBD1	NA	CATSRDQRQGGRSNQPQHF	TGTGCCACCAGCAGAGATCAGAGACAGGGAGGTCGAAGCAATCAGCCCCAGCATTTT
TRBV2	TRBJ2-4	NA	NA	CASTPPQGLAKNIQYF	TGTGCCAGCACTCCCCCGCAGGGGCTAGCCAAAAACATTCAGTACTTC
TRBV5-4	TRBJ1-4	NA	once	CASSRRTASNEKLFF	TGTGCCAGCAGCCGAAGGACGGCGTCTAATGAAAAACTGTTTTTT
TRBV18	TRBJ1-4	NA	once	CASSPPAWGEKLFF	TGTGCCAGCTCACCACCGGCATGGGGGGAAAAACTGTTTTTT
TRBV2	TRBJ2-1	NA	once	CASTLSLPQREQFF	TGTGCCAGCACCCTCTCCCTGCCCCAACGTGAGCAGTTCTTC
TRBV5-1	TRBJ1-5	TRBD1	NA	CASSLGTASNQPQHF	TGCGCCAGCAGCCTAGGGACAGCTAGCAATCAGCCCCAGCATTTT
TRBV10-3	TRBJ1-1	NA	NA	CAISAMENTEAFF	TGTGCCATCAGTGCCATGGAGAACACTGAAGCTTTCTTT
TRBV27	TRBJ2-1	TRBD2	once	CASSVLAGERYNEQFF	TGTGCCAGCAGTGTCCTCGCGGGGGAACGCTACAATGAGCAGTTCTTC
TRBV14	TRBJ2-3	NA	NA	CASSQDQSTSTDTQYF	TGTGCCAGCAGCCAAGACCAGTCCACCAGCACAGATACGCAGTATTTT
TRBV7-9	TRBJ1-2	TRBD1	NA	CASSLVNVRGRFPYGYTF	TGTGCCAGCAGCTTAGTAAATGTCAGGGGGCGCTTTCCGTATGGCTACACCTTC
TRBV5-1	TRBJ2-1	NA	few	CASSLNGNEQFF	TGCGCCAGCAGCTTGAATGGGAATGAGCAGTTCTTC
TRBV7-2	TRBJ2-3	NA	NA	CASSLAAPGGTRRTQYF	TGTGCCAGCAGCTTAGCGGCCCCCGGAGGGACCCGAAGGACGCAGTATTTT
TRBV5-1	TRBJ2-7	NA	NA	CASSLAAEPYEQYF	TGCGCCAGCAGCTTGGCGGCGGAACCTTACGAGCAGTACTTC
TRBV5-4	TRBJ2-7	TRBD1	NA	CASSLEGQGAGKQYF	TGTGCCAGCAGCTTAGAGGGGCAGGGGGCAGGGAAGCAGTACTTC
TRBV6-6	TRBJ1-3	NA	NA	CATLSGNTIYF	TGTGCCACCCTTTCCGGGAACACCATATATTTT
TRBV19	TRBJ2-7	TRBD1	NA	CASSTLPGQGAREQYF	TGTGCCAGTAGTACCCTACCGGGACAGGGGGCCCGGGAGCAGTACTTC
TRBV2	TRBJ1-5	NA	NA	CASSQGVRDSNQPQHF	TGTGCCAGCAGTCAAGGGGTAAGAGATAGCAATCAGCCCCAGCATTTT
TRBV7-8	TRBJ2-5	TRBD2	NA	CASSFTSGRTGGTQYF	TGTGCCAGCAGCTTCACTAGCGGGAGGACCGGGGGGACCCAGTACTTC
TRBV9	TRBJ1-1	NA	NA	CASSVSRVSEAFF	TGTGCCAGCAGCGTATCCAGGGTTAGTGAAGCTTTCTTT
TRBV9	TRBJ2-5	NA	NA	CASSVASGHQETQYF	TGTGCCAGCAGCGTAGCGTCTGGGCACCAAGAGACCCAGTACTTC
TRBV15	TRBJ1-4	NA	once	CATSRNRDLAKLFF	TGTGCCACCAGCAGGAACAGGGACCTTGCAAAACTGTTTTTT
TRBV18	TRBJ1-1	TRBD1	NA	CASSPSQPGQGAEAFF	TGTGCCAGCTCACCATCCCAACCGGGACAGGGGGCAGAGGCTTTCTTT
TRBV5-1	TRBJ2-2	TRBD2	NA	CASRLAGGPTGELFF	TGCGCCAGCAGACTAGCGGGGGGCCCCACCGGGGAGCTGTTTTTT
TRBV7-2	TRBJ2-7	NA	once	CASSLTQGSNEQYF	TGTGCCAGCAGCTTAACACAGGGTTCGAACGAGCAGTACTTC
TRBV28	TRBJ1-2	NA	NA	CASTLSPYGYTF	TGTGCCAGCACCCTGTCCCCATACGGCTACACCTTC
TRBV6-6	TRBJ2-3	NA	NA	CASSYGGSTDTQYF	TGTGCCAGCAGTTACGGCGGCAGCACAGATACGCAGTATTTT
TRBV6-6	TRBJ1-3	NA	NA	CASRVAGVGNTIYF	TGTGCCAGCAGGGTGGCGGGGGTAGGAAACACCATATATTTT
TRBV7-2	TRBJ2-7	TRBD2	NA	CASSQNSGGALF	TGTGCCAGCAGCCAAAATAGCGGGGGGGCCCTTTTC
TRBV25-1	TRBJ2-7	TRBD1	NA	CASSELPGTGYFYEQYF	TGTGCCAGCAGTGAGTTGCCCGGGACAGGGTATTTCTACGAGCAGTACTTC
TRBV29-1	TRBJ2-3	NA	NA	CSVGRLADTQYF	TGCAGCGTCGGAAGACTAGCAGATACGCAGTATTTT
TRBV7-6	TRBJ2-7	NA	once	CASSLEQGISYEQYF	TGTGCCAGCAGCTTAGAGCAGGGGATCTCCTACGAGCAGTACTTC
TRBV4-3	TRBJ1-3	NA	NA	CASSQGWGSGNTIYF	TGCGCCAGCAGCCAAGGGTGGGGCTCTGGAAACACCATATATTTT
TRBV5-6	TRBJ1-3	NA	NA	CASSPAKIQGSSGNTIYF	TGTGCCAGCAGCCCGGCTAAGATACAGGGAAGCTCTGGAAACACCATATATTTT
TRBV10-1	TRBJ1-1	TRBD1	NA	CASSPDRMNTEAFF	TGCGCCAGCAGTCCGGACAGGATGAACACTGAAGCTTTCTTT
TRBV30	TRBJ1-1	NA	NA	CAWSLQGGTEAFF	TGTGCCTGGAGCTTACAGGGAGGCACTGAAGCTTTCTTT
TRBV6-1	TRBJ1-5	NA	NA	CASSADQNQPQHF	TGTGCCAGCAGTGCGGACCAGAATCAGCCCCAGCATTTT
TRBV7-2	TRBJ2-7	TRBD2	NA	CASSIGRLAIPYEQYF	TGTGCCAGCAGCATAGGGCGACTAGCGATACCCTACGAGCAGTACTTC
TRBV5-4	TRBJ1-3	NA	NA	CASSGGPTLTGNTIYF	TGTGCCAGCAGCGGGGGACCTACCCTCACCGGAAACACCATATATTTT
TRBV19	TRBJ1-1	NA	few	CASRGLLGITEAFF	TGTGCCAGTAGGGGACTCCTGGGGATCACTGAAGCTTTCTTT
TRBV5-4	TRBJ1-1	NA	few	CASSLAQSLNTEAFF	TGTGCCAGCAGCTTGGCCCAGAGTTTGAACACTGAAGCTTTCTTT
TRBV5-1	TRBJ2-3	NA	few	CASSTEGDTQYF	TGCGCCAGCAGCACGGAGGGAGATACGCAGTATTTT
TRBV7-9	TRBJ2-3	TRBD2	NA	CASSLFSSGKIMHTQYF	TGTGCCAGCAGCTTATTCTCCAGCGGGAAAATCATGCATACGCAGTATTTT
TRBV6-5	TRBJ2-1	TRBD2	NA	CASSQTSGRGSEQFF	TGTGCCAGCAGTCAGACTAGCGGGAGGGGTAGTGAGCAGTTCTTC
TRBV5-6	TRBJ1-1	NA	NA	CASSPSNTEAFF	TGTGCCAGCAGCCCTAGCAACACTGAAGCTTTCTTT
TRBV6-5	TRBJ2-4	NA	NA	CASSYSHPTGDIQYF	TGTGCCAGCAGTTACTCCCATCCAACCGGGGACATTCAGTACTTC
TRBV4-3	TRBJ2-7	NA	NA	CASSPERVRPYEQYF	TGCGCCAGCAGCCCCGAACGGGTGAGACCCTACGAGCAGTACTTC
TRBV5-1	TRBJ1-1	NA	NA	CASSSQGTNTEAFF	TGCGCCAGCAGCTCCCAGGGGACGAACACTGAAGCTTTCTTT
TRBV10-2	TRBJ2-7	TRBD1	few	CASIQIIQGPYEQYF	TGCGCCAGCATCCAAATTATACAGGGGCCCTACGAGCAGTACTTC
TRBV27	TRBJ2-1	TRBD1	NA	CASSGGQPPALNNEQFF	TGTGCCAGCAGTGGGGGACAGCCCCCCGCTCTCAACAATGAGCAGTTCTTC
TRBV15	TRBJ1-4	TRBD1	NA	CATSPPGQVDEKLFF	TGTGCCACCAGCCCCCCGGGACAGGTAGATGAAAAACTGTTTTTT
TRBV7-2	TRBJ2-7	TRBD2	NA	CASSSGLSAEQYF	TGTGCCAGCAGCTCGGGACTATCGGCTGAGCAGTACTTC
TRBV7-8	TRBJ1-1	NA	NA	CASSSALVNTEAFF	TGTGCCAGCAGCAGCGCACTCGTGAACACTGAAGCTTTCTTT